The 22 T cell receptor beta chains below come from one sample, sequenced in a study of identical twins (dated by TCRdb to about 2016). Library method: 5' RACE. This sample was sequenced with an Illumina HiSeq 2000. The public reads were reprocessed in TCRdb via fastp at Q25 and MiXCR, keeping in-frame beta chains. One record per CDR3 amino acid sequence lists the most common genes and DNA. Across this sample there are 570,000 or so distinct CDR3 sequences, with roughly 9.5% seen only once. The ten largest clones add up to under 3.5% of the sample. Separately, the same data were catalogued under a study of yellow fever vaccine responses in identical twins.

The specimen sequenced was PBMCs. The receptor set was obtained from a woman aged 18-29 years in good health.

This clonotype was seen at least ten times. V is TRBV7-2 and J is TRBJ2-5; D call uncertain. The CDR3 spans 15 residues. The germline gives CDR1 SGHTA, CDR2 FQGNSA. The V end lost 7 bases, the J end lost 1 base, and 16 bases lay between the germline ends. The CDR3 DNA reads TGTGCCAGCACTATAGGGCCAGCGATCCAAGAGACCCAGTACTTC. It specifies CASTIGPAIQETQYF.

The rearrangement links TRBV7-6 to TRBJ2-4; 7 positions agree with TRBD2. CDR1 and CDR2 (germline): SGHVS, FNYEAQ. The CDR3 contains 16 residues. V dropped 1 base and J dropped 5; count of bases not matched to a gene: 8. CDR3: CASSLGGGRAQNIQYF. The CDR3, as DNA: TGTGCCAGCAGCTTAGGTGGAGGGAGGGCGCAAAACATTCAGTACTTC.

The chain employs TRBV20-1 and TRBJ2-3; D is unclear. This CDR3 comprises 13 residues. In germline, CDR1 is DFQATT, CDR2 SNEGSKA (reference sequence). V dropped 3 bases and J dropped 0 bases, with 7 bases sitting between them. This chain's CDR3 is CSARETSTDTQYF. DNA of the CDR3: TGCAGTGCTAGGGAGACAAGCACAGATACGCAGTATTTT.

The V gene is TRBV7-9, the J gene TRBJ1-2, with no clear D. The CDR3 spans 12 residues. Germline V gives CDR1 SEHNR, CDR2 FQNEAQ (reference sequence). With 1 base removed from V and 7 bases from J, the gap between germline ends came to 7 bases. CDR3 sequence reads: CASSLGTVGYTF. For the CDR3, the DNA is TGTGCCAGCAGCTTAGGTACAGTTGGCTACACCTTC.

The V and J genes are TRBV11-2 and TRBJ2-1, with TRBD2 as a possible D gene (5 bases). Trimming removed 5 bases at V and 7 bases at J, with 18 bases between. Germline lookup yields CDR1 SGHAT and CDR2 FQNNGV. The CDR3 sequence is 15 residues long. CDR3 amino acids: CASSLGSGDLNEQFF. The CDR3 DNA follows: TGTGCCAGCAGCCTAGGGTCCGGGGATTTGAATGAGCAGTTCTTC.

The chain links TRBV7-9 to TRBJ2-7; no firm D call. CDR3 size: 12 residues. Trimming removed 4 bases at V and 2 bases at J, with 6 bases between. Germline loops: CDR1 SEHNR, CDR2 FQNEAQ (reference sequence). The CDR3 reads CASSYEPYEQYF. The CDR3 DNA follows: TGTGCCAGCAGCTACGAGCCCTACGAGCAGTACTTC.

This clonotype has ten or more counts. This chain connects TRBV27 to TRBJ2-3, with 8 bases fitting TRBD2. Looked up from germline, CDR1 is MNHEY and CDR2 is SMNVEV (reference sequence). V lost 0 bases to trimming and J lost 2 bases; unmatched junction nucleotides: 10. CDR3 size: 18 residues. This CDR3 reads CASSLSGRGELDTDTQYF. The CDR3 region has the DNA TGTGCCAGCAGTTTATCGGGGCGGGGGGAACTGGACACAGATACGCAGTATTTT.

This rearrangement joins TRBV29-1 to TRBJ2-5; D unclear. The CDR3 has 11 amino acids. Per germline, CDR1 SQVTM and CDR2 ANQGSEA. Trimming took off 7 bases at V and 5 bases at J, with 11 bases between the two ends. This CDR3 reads CSGTLGETQYF. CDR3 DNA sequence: TGCAGCGGGACCCTGGGTGAGACCCAGTACTTC.

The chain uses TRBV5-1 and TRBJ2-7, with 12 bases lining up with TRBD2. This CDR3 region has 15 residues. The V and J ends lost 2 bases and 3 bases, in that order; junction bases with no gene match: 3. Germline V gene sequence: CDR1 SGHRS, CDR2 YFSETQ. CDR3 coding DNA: TGCGCCAGCAGCTTTACTAGCGGGGGGCTCTACGAGCAGTACTTC. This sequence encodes CASSFTSGGLYEQYF.

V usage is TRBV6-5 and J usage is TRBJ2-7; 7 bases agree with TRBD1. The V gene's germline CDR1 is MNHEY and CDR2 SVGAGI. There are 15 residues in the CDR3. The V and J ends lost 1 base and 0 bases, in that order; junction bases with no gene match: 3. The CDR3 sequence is CASSYLTGPSYEQYF. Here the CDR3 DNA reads TGTGCCAGCAGTTACTTGACAGGGCCCTCCTACGAGCAGTACTTC.

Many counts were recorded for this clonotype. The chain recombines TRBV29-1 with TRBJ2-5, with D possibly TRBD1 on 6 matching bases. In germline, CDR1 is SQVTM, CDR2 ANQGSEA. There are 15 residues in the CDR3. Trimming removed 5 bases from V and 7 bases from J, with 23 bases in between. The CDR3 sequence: CSVSPGKGWTATQYF. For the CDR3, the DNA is TGCAGCGTTTCCCCCGGGAAGGGGTGGACAGCGACCCAGTACTTC.

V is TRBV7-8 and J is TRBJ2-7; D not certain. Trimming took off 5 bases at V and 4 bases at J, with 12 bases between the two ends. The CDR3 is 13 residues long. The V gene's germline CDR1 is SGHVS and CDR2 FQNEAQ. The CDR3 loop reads CASSPEVVYEQYF. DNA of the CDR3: TGTGCCAGCAGCCCAGAAGTTGTATACGAGCAGTACTTC.

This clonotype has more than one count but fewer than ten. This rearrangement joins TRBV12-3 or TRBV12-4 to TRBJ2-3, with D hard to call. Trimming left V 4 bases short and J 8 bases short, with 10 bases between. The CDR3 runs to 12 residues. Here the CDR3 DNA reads TGTGCCAGCAGTTCGACAAGAGGTACGCAGTATTTT. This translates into CASSSTRGTQYF.

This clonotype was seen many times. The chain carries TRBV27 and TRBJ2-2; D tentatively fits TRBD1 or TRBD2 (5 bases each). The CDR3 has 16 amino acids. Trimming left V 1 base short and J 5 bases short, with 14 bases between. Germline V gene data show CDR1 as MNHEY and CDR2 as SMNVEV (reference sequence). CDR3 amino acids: CASSLLGTFTTGELFF. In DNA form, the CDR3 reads TGTGCCAGCAGTTTATTAGGGACCTTCACGACCGGGGAGCTGTTTTTT.

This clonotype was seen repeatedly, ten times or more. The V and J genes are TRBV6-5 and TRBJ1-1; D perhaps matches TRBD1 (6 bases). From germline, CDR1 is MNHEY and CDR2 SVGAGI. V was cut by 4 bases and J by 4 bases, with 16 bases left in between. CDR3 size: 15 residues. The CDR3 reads CASSFINRVSTEAFF. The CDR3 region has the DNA TGTGCCAGCAGTTTTATCAACAGGGTATCCACTGAAGCTTTCTTT.

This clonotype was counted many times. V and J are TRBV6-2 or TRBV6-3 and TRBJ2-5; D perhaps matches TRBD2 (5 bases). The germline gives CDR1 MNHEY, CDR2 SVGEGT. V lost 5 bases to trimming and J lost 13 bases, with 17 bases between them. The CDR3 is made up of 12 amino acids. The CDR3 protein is CASSLRVDYLYF. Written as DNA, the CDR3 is TGTGCCAGCAGTCTCCGGGTCGACTATTTGTACTTC.

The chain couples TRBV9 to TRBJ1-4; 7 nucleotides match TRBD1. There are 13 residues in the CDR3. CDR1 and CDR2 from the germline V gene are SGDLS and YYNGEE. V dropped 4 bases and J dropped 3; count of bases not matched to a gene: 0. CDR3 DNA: TGTGCCAGCAGCAGGGGGCCTAATGAAAAACTGTTTTTT. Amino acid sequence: CASSRGPNEKLFF.

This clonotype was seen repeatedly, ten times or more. The CDR3 nucleotides read TGCGCCAGCAGCCAAACCTACAGGGCACGGACCCAGTACTTC. Encoded protein: CASSQTYRARTQYF. This sequence joins TRBV4-3 and TRBJ2-5; the D gene is possibly TRBD1 (6 bases). Trimming pared 2 bases from V and 7 bases from J, leaving 14 bases between. The CDR3 has 14 residues. The germline V gene encodes CDR1 LGHNA and CDR2 YSLEER.

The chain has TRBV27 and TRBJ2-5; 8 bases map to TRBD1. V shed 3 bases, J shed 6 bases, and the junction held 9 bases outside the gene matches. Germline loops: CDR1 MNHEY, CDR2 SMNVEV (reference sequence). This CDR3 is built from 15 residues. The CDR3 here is CASSFSQGAGQTQYF. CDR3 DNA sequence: TGTGCCAGCAGTTTTTCCCAGGGGGCCGGTCAGACCCAGTACTTC.

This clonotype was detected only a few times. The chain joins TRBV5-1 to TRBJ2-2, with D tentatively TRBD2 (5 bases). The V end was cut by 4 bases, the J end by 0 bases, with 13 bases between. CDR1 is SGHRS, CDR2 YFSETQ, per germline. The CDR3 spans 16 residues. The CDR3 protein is CASSSGDYTNTGELFF. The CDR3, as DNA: TGCGCCAGCAGCAGCGGAGATTACACGAACACCGGGGAGCTGTTTTTT.

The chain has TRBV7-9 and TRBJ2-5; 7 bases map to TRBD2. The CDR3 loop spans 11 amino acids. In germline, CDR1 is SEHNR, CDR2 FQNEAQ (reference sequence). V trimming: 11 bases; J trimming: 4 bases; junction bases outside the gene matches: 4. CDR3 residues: CAGGGSETQYF. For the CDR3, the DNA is TGTGCCGGCGGGGGATCAGAGACCCAGTACTTC.

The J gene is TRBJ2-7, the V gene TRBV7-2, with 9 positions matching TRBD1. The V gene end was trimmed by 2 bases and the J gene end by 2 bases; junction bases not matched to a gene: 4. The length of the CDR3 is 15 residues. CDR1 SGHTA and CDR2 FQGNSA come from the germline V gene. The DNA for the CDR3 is TGTGCCAGCAGCTTAACAGGGGGCACTACCTACGAGCAGTACTTC. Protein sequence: CASSLTGGTTYEQYF. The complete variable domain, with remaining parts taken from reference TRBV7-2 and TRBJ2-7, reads GAGVSQSPSNKVTEKGKDVELRCDPISGHTALYWYRQSLGQGLEFLIYFQGNSAPDKSGLPSDRFSAERTGGSVSTLTIQRTQQEDSAVYLCASSLTGGTTYEQYFGPGTRLTVT.